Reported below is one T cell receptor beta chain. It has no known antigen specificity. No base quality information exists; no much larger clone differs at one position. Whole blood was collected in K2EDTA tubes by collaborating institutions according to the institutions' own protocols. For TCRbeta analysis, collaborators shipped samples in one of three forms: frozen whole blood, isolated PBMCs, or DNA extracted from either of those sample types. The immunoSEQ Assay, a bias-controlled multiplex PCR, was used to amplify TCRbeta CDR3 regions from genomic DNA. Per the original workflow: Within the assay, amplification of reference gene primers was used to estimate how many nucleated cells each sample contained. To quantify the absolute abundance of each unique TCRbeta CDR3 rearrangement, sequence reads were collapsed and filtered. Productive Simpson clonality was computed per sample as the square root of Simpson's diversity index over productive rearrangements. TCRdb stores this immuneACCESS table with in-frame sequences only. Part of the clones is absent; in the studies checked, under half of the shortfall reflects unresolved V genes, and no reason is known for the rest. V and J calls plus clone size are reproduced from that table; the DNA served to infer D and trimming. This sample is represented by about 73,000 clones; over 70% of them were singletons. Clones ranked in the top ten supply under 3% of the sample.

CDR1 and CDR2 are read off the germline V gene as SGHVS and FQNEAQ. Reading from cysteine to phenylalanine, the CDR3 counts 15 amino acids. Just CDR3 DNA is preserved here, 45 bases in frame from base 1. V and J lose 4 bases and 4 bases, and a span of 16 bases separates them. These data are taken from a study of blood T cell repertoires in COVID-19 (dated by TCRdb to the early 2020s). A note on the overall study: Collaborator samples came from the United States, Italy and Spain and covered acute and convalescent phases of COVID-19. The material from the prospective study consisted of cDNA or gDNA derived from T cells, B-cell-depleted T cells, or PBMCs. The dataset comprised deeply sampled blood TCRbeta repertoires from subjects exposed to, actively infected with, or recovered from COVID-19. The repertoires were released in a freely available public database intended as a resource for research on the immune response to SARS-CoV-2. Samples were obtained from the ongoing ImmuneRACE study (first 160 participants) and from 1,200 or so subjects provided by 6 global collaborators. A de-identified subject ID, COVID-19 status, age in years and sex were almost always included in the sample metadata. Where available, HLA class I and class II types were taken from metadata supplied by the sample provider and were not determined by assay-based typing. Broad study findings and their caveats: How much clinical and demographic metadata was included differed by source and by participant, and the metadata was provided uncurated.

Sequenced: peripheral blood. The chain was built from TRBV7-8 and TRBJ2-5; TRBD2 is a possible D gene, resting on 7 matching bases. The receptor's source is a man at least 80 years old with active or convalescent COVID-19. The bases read TGTGCCAGCAGCTCCGGGGGGCGAAGGATAGAGACCCAGTACTTC. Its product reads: CASSSGGRRIETQYF.